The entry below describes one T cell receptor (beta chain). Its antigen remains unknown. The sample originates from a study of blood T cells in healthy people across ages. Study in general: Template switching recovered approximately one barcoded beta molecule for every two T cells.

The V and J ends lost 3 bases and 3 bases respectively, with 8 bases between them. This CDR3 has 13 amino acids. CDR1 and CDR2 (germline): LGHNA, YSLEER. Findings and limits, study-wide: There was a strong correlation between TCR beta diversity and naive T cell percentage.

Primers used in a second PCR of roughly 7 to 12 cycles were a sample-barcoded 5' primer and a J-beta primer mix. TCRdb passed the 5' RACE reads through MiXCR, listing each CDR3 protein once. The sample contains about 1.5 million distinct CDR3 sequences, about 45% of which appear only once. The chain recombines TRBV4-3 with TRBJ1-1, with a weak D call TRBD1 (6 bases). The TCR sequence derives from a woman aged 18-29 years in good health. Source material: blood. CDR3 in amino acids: CASSHGGHTEAFF. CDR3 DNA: TGCGCCAGCAGCCACGGGGGGCACACTGAAGCTTTCTTT.